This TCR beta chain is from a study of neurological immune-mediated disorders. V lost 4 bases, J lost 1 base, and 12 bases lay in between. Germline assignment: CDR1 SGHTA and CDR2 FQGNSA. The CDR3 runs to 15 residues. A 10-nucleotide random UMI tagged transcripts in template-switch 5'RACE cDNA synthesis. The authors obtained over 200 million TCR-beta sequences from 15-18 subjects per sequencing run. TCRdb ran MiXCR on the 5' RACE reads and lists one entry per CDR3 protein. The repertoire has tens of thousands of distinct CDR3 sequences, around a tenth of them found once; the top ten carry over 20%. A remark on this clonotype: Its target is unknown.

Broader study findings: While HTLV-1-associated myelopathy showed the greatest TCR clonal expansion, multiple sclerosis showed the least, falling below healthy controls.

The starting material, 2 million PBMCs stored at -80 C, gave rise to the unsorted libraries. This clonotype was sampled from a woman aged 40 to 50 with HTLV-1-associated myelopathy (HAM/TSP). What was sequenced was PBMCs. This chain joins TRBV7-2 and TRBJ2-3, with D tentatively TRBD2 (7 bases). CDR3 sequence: CASSYLGGGTDTQYF. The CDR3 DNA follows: TGTGCCAGCAGCTACCTAGGGGGGGGCACAGATACGCAGTATTTT.